What follows are 25 T cell receptor beta chains derived from one specimen sequenced in a study of cytomegalovirus exposure and HLA in healthy donors. PCR was performed using 60 Vbeta and 13 Jbeta primers. Some clones are missing from TCRdb's copy, which holds only in-frame ones; the method was immunoSEQ multiplex PCR. This table has over 120,000 clones, around four fifths appearing once. The sequencing input was PBMCs. All receptors derive from a woman in her sixties in good health and CMV-seropositive.

The chain recombines TRBV7-3 with TRBJ1-1, with D unresolved. The V end was cut by 4 bases, the J end by 0 bases, with 6 bases between. CDR3 length equals 13 residues. Looked up from germline, CDR1 is SGHTA and CDR2 is FQGTGA. For the CDR3, the DNA is TGTGCCAGCAGCTACCTATTGAACACTGAAGCTTTCTTT. It encodes CASSYLLNTEAFF.

This clone was detected a few times. The rearrangement uses TRBV27 and TRBJ2-5, with TRBD2 identical over 8 bases. The CDR3 loop spans 13 amino acids. Germline-derived CDR1 and CDR2 are MNHEY and SMNVEV (reference sequence). The junction had 13 bases not matched to a gene; V was cut back by 10 bases and J by 9 bases. The CDR3 loop is CAISSGRGRAQYF. DNA of the CDR3: TGTGCCATCTCTTCCGGGAGGGGCAGGGCCCAGTACTTC.

The gene calls are TRBV4-1 and TRBJ2-2, with a possible D match to TRBD2 (5 bases). The V and J ends lost 1 base and 5 bases respectively, with 8 bases between them. Looked up from germline, CDR1 is MGHRA and CDR2 is YSYEKL. This CDR3 is 14 amino acids long. CDR3 nucleotide sequence: TGCGCCAGCAGCCAAGCACTAGGTACCGGGGAGCTGTTTTTT. Its protein is CASSQALGTGELFF.

A few counts support this clone. V and J are TRBV5-1 and TRBJ2-3; D is uncertain. The V end was cut by 6 bases, the J end by 0 bases, with 11 bases between. Per germline, CDR1 SGHRS and CDR2 YFSETQ. This CDR3 is 14 amino acids long. CDR3 loop: CASNPKQSTDTQYF. CDR3 sequence (DNA): TGCGCCAGCAACCCCAAACAGAGCACAGATACGCAGTATTTT.

J is TRBJ1-1 and V is TRBV5-1; possibly TRBD1 for D (5 bases). The germline V gene has CDR1 SGHRS and CDR2 YFSETQ. CDR3 length: 13 amino acids. Trimming removed 0 bases from V and 3 bases from J, with 6 bases in between. DNA for the CDR3: TGCGCCAGCAGCTTGGTAGGGGACACTGAAGCTTTCTTT. It is translated as CASSLVGDTEAFF.

This chain connects TRBV5-5 to TRBJ1-4; weak D call: TRBD1 (5 bases). The ends were cut back, 0 bases at V and 0 bases at J, with 9 bases in the middle. The CDR3 spans 16 residues. Per the germline V gene, CDR1 is SGHKS and CDR2 is YYEKEE (reference sequence). The DNA of the CDR3 is TGTGCCAGCAGCTTGGCCAGGGCAGCAACTAATGAAAAACTGTTTTTT. Translation: CASSLARAATNEKLFF.

This clone was recorded a few times. The V call is TRBV14, the J call TRBJ2-1, with D possibly matching TRBD1 (5 bases). Germline assignment: CDR1 SGHDN and CDR2 FVKESK. The CDR3 is 12 residues long. The V gene lost 3 bases and the J gene lost 6 bases, with 6 bases spanning the gap. CDR3 DNA: TGTGCCAGCAGCCACGACAGCAATGAGCAGTTCTTC. It encodes CASSHDSNEQFF.

The chain is built from TRBV5-1 and TRBJ2-7; 10 nucleotides line up with TRBD2. The trim removed 4 bases at V and 1 base at J, leaving 8 bases unmatched. CDR1 SGHRS and CDR2 YFSETQ come from the germline V gene. The CDR3 length is 16 residues. DNA of the CDR3: TGCGCCAGCAGCGTGACTCTAGCGGGAGCGTCCTACGAGCAGTACTTC. Encoded protein: CASSVTLAGASYEQYF.

The rearrangement joins TRBV7-8 to TRBJ2-1, with TRBD1 as a possible D gene (5 bases). CDR3 size: 16 residues. Germline V gene lookup returns CDR1 SGHVS and CDR2 FQNEAQ. V dropped 2 bases and J dropped 0 bases, with 11 bases sitting between them. Written as DNA, the CDR3 is TGTGCCAGCAGCTTACAGGTGGGGCGCTCCTACAATGAGCAGTTCTTC. Its protein product is CASSLQVGRSYNEQFF.

The rearrangement links TRBV29-1 to TRBJ2-5; the D gene is possibly TRBD2 (5 bases). The V gene lost 3 bases and the J gene lost 5 bases, with 13 bases spanning the gap. Germline loops: CDR1 SQVTM, CDR2 ANQGSEA. The CDR3 is 13 residues long. The CDR3 region has the DNA TGCAGCGTTGACGAAGTAGCGCGTGAGACCCAGTACTTC. This sequence encodes CSVDEVARETQYF.

The J gene is TRBJ2-5, the V gene TRBV7-3, with D perhaps matching TRBD2 (5 bases). V was trimmed by 6 bases and J by 1 base, leaving 18 bases between them. The germline V gene has CDR1 SGHTA and CDR2 FQGTGA. The CDR3 is made up of 16 amino acids. The CDR3 DNA is TGTGCCAGCAGTCCCGGACTCCAATCCCCCCAAGAGACCCAGTACTTC. Protein product: CASSPGLQSPQETQYF.

The CDR3 reads CASSFIESTDTQYF. The CDR3 nucleotides are TGTGCCAGCAGCTTCATAGAAAGCACAGATACGCAGTATTTT. The chain recombines TRBV5-4 with TRBJ2-3, with no clear D. The CDR3 length is 14 residues. CDR1 and CDR2 from the germline V gene are SGHNT and YYREEE (reference sequence). V shed 2 bases and J shed 0 bases, with 7 bases lying between them.

The chain is built from TRBV5-4 and TRBJ2-1; 12 positions match TRBD1. The ends lost 7 bases at V and 6 bases at J; junction bases unmatched: 11. CDR1 SGHNT and CDR2 YYREEE come from the germline V gene (reference sequence). The CDR3 consists of 16 residues. CDR3 coding DNA: TGTGCCAGCCGAGCGCCGGGACAGGGGGCGATCAATGAGCAGTTCTTC. Translated: CASRAPGQGAINEQFF.

The chain is built from TRBV7-2 and TRBJ1-2; 7 bases are shared with TRBD1. Losses at the gene ends were 1 base for V and 4 bases for J; bases not matched to a gene: 6. The CDR3 spans 15 residues. Germline lookup yields CDR1 SGHTA and CDR2 FQGNSA. The CDR3 region is CASSLDIGGLYGYTF. CDR3 coding DNA: TGTGCCAGCAGCTTAGATATAGGGGGCCTCTATGGCTACACCTTC. Based on the CDR3 plus reference TRBV7-2 and TRBJ1-2, the full variable domain is GAGVSQSPSNKVTEKGKDVELRCDPISGHTALYWYRQSLGQGLEFLIYFQGNSAPDKSGLPSDRFSAERTGGSVSTLTIQRTQQEDSAVYLCASSLDIGGLYGYTFGSGTRLTVV.

J is TRBJ2-5 and V is TRBV7-9; TRBD1 matches at 7 bases. CDR1 and CDR2 (germline): SEHNR, FQNEAQ (reference sequence). The V segment lost 3 bases and the J segment 5 bases; nucleotides outside the gene matches: 6. This CDR3 region has 14 residues. DNA of the CDR3: TGTGCCAGCAGCTTGAGACAGGGTGTTGAGACCCAGTACTTC. Translating gives CASSLRQGVETQYF.

This chain joins TRBV4-1 and TRBJ1-1; D possibly corresponds to TRBD1 (5 bases). From germline, CDR1 is MGHRA and CDR2 YSYEKL. The V end was cut by 7 bases, the J end by 11 bases, with 26 bases between. The CDR3 totals 15 residues. CDR3 region: CASTPMGGVAAGAFF. The CDR3 bases are TGCGCCAGCACCCCGATGGGGGGGGTAGCCGCGGGGGCTTTCTTT.

The chain combines TRBV6-5 with TRBJ1-3, with 9 bases fitting TRBD1. The V gene's germline CDR1 is MNHEY and CDR2 SVGAGI. Trimming took 6 bases from V and 3 from J; bases not matched to a gene: 3. This CDR3 has 14 residues. As DNA, the CDR3 is TGTGCCAGCAGAACAGGGGGCAATGGAAACACCATATATTTT. Protein sequence: CASRTGGNGNTIYF.

The rearrangement joins TRBV7-2 to TRBJ2-1; 7 positions match TRBD2. The CDR3 spans 15 residues. Unmatched junction bases numbered 6, after V lost 2 bases and J lost 5 bases. Germline V gene data show CDR1 as SGHTA and CDR2 as FQGNSA. The CDR3 nucleotides read TGTGCCAGCAGCTTACTTGCGGCGGGAGACAATGAGCAGTTCTTC. Translated, it gives CASSLLAAGDNEQFF.

This chain uses TRBV5-6 with TRBJ1-2; D not resolved. Trimming took 0 bases from V and 1 from J, leaving 7 bases between them. The germline V gene has CDR1 SGHDT and CDR2 YYEEEE. CDR3 size: 14 residues. CDR3 in DNA: TGTGCCAGCAGCTTGGCCGGAGGTAACTATGGCTACACCTTC. As protein: CASSLAGGNYGYTF.

The V and J genes are TRBV28 and TRBJ2-3, with TRBD2 matching over 7 bases. Trimming cost V 11 bases and J 5 bases; bases outside gene matches: 7. The CDR3 totals 12 residues. The germline CDR1 and CDR2 sequences are MDHEN and SYDVKM. The CDR3 region is CAHGGNIDTQYF. CDR3 sequence (DNA): TGTGCCCACGGGGGGAACATAGATACGCAGTATTTT.

In its sample, this clone was seen once. This sequence joins TRBV28 and TRBJ1-4; D call uncertain. With 4 bases removed from V and 8 bases from J, the gap between germline ends came to 11 bases. Per germline, CDR1 MDHEN and CDR2 SYDVKM. The CDR3 spans 13 residues. The CDR3 protein is CASSSGRGEKLFF. CDR3 coding DNA: TGTGCCAGCAGTTCGGGCAGAGGGGAAAAACTGTTTTTT. Complete variable domain (other parts from reference TRBV28 and TRBJ1-4): DVKVTQSSRYLVKRTGEKVFLECVQDMDHENMFWYRQDPGLGLRLIYFSYDVKMKEKGDIPEGYSVSREKKERFSLILESASTNQTSMYLCASSSGRGEKLFFGSGTQLSVL.

The chain joins TRBV28 to TRBJ2-1, with TRBD2 as a possible D gene (5 bases). CDR1 and CDR2 from the germline V gene are MDHEN and SYDVKM. The germline V and J ends were trimmed by 3 bases and 6 bases, with 12 bases remaining between them. This CDR3 spans 14 amino acids. CDR3 nucleotides: TGTGCCAGCAGTTTGGCGGGTTCATCCAATGAGCAGTTCTTC. It specifies CASSLAGSSNEQFF.

The CDR3: CATSRDKGEPQHF. The CDR3 region has the DNA TGTGCCACCAGCAGAGATAAGGGGGAGCCCCAGCATTTT. This chain links TRBV15 with TRBJ1-5; a weak D match, TRBD1 (6 bases). Trimming stripped 0 bases from V and 8 bases from J, with 8 bases between. This CDR3 spans 13 amino acids. Germline loops: CDR1 LNHNV, CDR2 YYDKDF (reference sequence).

The rearrangement joins TRBV19 to TRBJ2-3; 12 bases are a match to TRBD2. Losses at the gene ends were 2 bases for V and 4 bases for J; bases not matched to a gene: 10. Germline V lookup: CDR1 LNHDA, CDR2 SQIVND (reference sequence). The CDR3 covers 18 residues. CDR3 in amino acids: CASSISRGTSGLSDTQYF. The CDR3 region has the DNA TGTGCCAGTAGTATAAGCAGGGGGACTAGCGGGCTCTCAGATACGCAGTATTTT.

The V gene is TRBV6-5, the J gene TRBJ1-2, with 8 bases that match TRBD1. The CDR3 is 15 residues long. Trimming at V came to 4 bases and at J to 8 bases, leaving 12 bases not matched to a gene. Germline CDR1 and CDR2: MNHEY and SVGAGI. The CDR3 loop reads CASSSVQGEGRGYTF. The CDR3 DNA follows: TGTGCCAGCAGTTCCGTACAGGGGGAGGGTCGAGGCTACACCTTC.